Presented here are 23 T cell receptor beta chains from one specimen sequenced in a study of identical twins. Each CDR3 protein is one row after TCRdb ran MiXCR on the 5' RACE reads. Of 1,800,000 or so distinct CDR3 sequences in the sample, about 31% are singletons; the top ten hold roughly 0.3%. Sequencing was done on a sample of cord blood. These receptors all come from a newborn girl in good health.

The chain has TRBV11-2 and TRBJ2-3, with TRBD2 matching over 11 bases. Germline V lookup: CDR1 SGHAT, CDR2 FQNNGV. CDR3 length: 14 residues. After removal of 1 base from V and 7 bases from J, the junction contained 1 base not matched to a gene. The CDR3 loop is CASSLGTSGYTQYF. CDR3 DNA: TGTGCCAGCAGCTTAGGGACTAGCGGGTATACGCAGTATTTT. The full variable domain, with the rest looked up from reference TRBV11-2 and TRBJ2-3, is EAGVAQSPRYKIIEKRQSVAFWCNPISGHATLYWYQQILGQGPKLLIQFQNNGVVDDSQLPKDRFSAERLKGVDSTLKIQPAKLEDSAVYLCASSLGTSGYTQYFGPGTRLTVL.

This clonotype was recorded a few times. The CDR3 sequence is CASSRLTYNEQFF. The CDR3 DNA follows: TGTGCCAGCAGTCGACTAACTTACAATGAGCAGTTCTTC. The gene calls are TRBV25-1 and TRBJ2-1; possibly TRBD2 for D (5 bases). The germline V and J ends were trimmed by 5 bases and 4 bases, with 9 bases remaining between them. The CDR3 has 13 amino acids. Germline V gene sequence: CDR1 MGHDK, CDR2 SYGVNS.

In the case of this clonotype: This may arise from a read error, as a much more abundant clone is one base away. The chain is built from TRBV29-1 and TRBJ2-1; D gene ambiguous. The DNA end is more similar to TRBJ2-7, so the J call may be wrong. From germline, CDR1 is SQVTM and CDR2 ANQGSEA. This CDR3 is built from 14 residues. CDR3 amino acids: CSVVLWSSYNEQYF. DNA of the CDR3: TGCAGCGTTGTATTGTGGAGCTCCTACAATGAGCAGTACTTC.

In this sample, this clonotype turned up a few times. CDR3 DNA: TGCAGTGCCCTCCCCTTGGTGGACTATGGCTACACCTTC. Amino acid sequence: CSALPLVDYGYTF. The V gene is TRBV20-1, the J gene TRBJ1-2; D is uncertain. Germline lookup yields CDR1 DFQATT and CDR2 SNEGSKA (reference sequence). This CDR3 region has 13 residues. Trimming shortened V by 6 bases and J by 3 bases, and 14 bases separated the two germline ends.

This chain joins TRBV6-6 and TRBJ2-1, with D perhaps TRBD2 (5 bases). Germline CDR1 MNHNY, CDR2 SVGAGI (reference sequence). There are 12 residues in the CDR3. With 7 bases removed from V and 3 bases from J, the gap between germline ends came to 7 bases. Here the CDR3 DNA reads TGTGCCAGCACTACTAGCTACAATGAGCAGTTCTTC. Its translation: CASTTSYNEQFF.

This clonotype was observed a handful of times. V usage is TRBV6-5 and J usage is TRBJ2-4, with TRBD1 matching over 7 bases. Trimming cost V 6 bases and J 3 bases; bases outside gene matches: 11. The CDR3 is 16 amino acids. Germline V lookup: CDR1 MNHEY, CDR2 SVGAGI. The chain's CDR3 is CASSFTGAKGKNIQYF. The CDR3 bases are TGTGCCAGCAGCTTTACAGGGGCCAAAGGCAAAAACATTCAGTACTTC.

This clonotype was seen only a few times. V is TRBV12-3 or TRBV12-4 and J is TRBJ1-5, with no clear D. The CDR3 sequence is 12 residues long. V lost 1 base, J lost 11 bases, and 9 bases lay in between. The DNA of the CDR3 is TGTGCCAGCAGTTTAGGGGCCGGGGCCCAGCATTTT. Encoded protein: CASSLGAGAQHF.

V usage is TRBV28 and J usage is TRBJ2-2, with TRBD1 as a possible D gene (6 bases). This CDR3 has 14 amino acids. The germline V and J ends were trimmed by 6 bases and 5 bases, with 13 bases remaining between them. The V gene's germline CDR1 is MDHEN and CDR2 SYDVKM. CDR3 loop: CASSLTGSTGELFF. DNA for the CDR3: TGTGCCAGCAGCCTAACAGGGTCAACCGGGGAGCTGTTTTTT.

This clonotype was picked up a small number of times. The CDR3 sequence: CAWSGRATDTQYF. CDR3 DNA sequence: TGTGCCTGGAGTGGTCGGGCCACAGATACGCAGTATTTT. The rearrangement joins TRBV30 to TRBJ2-3; D is uncertain. Looked up from germline, CDR1 is GTSNPN and CDR2 is SVGIG (reference sequence). CDR3 size: 13 residues. Trimming shortened V by 1 base and J by 2 bases, and 7 bases separated the two germline ends.

CDR3 sequence: CARLFGREETQYF. CDR3 coding DNA: TGTGCCAGACTCTTCGGACGGGAAGAGACCCAGTACTTC. V usage is TRBV19 and J usage is TRBJ2-5; D gene ambiguous. Germline assignment: CDR1 LNHDA and CDR2 SQIVND (reference sequence). With 9 bases removed from V and 3 bases from J, the gap between germline ends came to 14 bases. This CDR3 contains 13 residues.

This clonotype came up a few times. The chain combines TRBV11-2 with TRBJ1-1; TRBD1 might be the D (5 bases). The ends were cut back, 5 bases at V and 4 bases at J, with 14 bases in the middle. This CDR3 region has 14 residues. Germline assignment: CDR1 SGHAT and CDR2 FQNNGV. The CDR3 sequence is CASSETLGVTEAFF. CDR3 nucleotides: TGTGCCAGCAGCGAGACCCTGGGGGTCACTGAAGCTTTCTTT.

This clonotype occurred many times. The V and J genes are TRBV20-1 and TRBJ2-7; a possible D gene is TRBD2 (7 bases). Germline V gene sequence: CDR1 DFQATT, CDR2 SNEGSKA (reference sequence). The germline V and J ends were trimmed by 2 bases and 3 bases, with 8 bases remaining between them. The CDR3 spans 12 residues. The CDR3 region has the DNA TGCAGTGCTAGAAGGGGGGGCTACGAGCAGTACTTC. Amino acid sequence: CSARRGGYEQYF.

Comment on this clonotype: A read error may account for a junction end that differs from germline. The rearrangement links TRBV2 to TRBJ1-4; no clear D. The CDR3 loop spans 11 amino acids. CDR1 is SNHLY and CDR2 is FYNNEI in the germline V gene. CDR3 in amino acids: CASREGGKLFF. The CDR3, as DNA: TGTGCCAGCAGGGAAGGTGGGAAACTGTTTTTT.

This chain connects TRBV15 to TRBJ1-2, with D unresolved. V gave up 9 bases and J gave up 6 bases, with 14 bases separating them. The CDR3 has 12 residues. From germline, CDR1 is LNHNV and CDR2 YYDKDF (reference sequence). The CDR3, as DNA: TGTGCCACTGTACGGCCGGGCGATGGCTACACCTTC. Amino acids: CATVRPGDGYTF.

This clonotype was detected a few times. The V gene is TRBV25-1, the J gene TRBJ2-1, with 9 bases lining up with TRBD2. The CDR3 has 21 amino acids. Unmatched junction bases numbered 26, after V lost 6 bases and J lost 5 bases. Germline lookup yields CDR1 MGHDK and CDR2 SYGVNS. The DNA for the CDR3 is TGTGCCAGCAGAGGAACTCTAAGCGGGAGGTTACCTACAGGGGTACACAATGAGCAGTTCTTC. Amino acid sequence: CASRGTLSGRLPTGVHNEQFF. The whole variable domain, filled in from reference TRBV25-1 and TRBJ2-1, reads EADIYQTPRYLVIGTGKKITLECSQTMGHDKMYWYQQDPGMELHLIHYSYGVNSTEKGDLSSESTVSRIRTEHFPLTLESARPSHTSQYLCASRGTLSGRLPTGVHNEQFFGPGTRLTVL.

The chain carries TRBV28 and TRBJ1-4; D perhaps matches TRBD1 (5 bases). The germline gives CDR1 MDHEN, CDR2 SYDVKM. The CDR3 sequence is 14 residues long. Between the trimmed V and J ends, which lost 3 bases and 7 bases, there was a span of 12 bases. Written as DNA, the CDR3 is TGTGCCAGCAGTTTCTGGCAGGGAAGTGAAAAACTGTTTTTT. As protein: CASSFWQGSEKLFF.

The V gene is TRBV20-1, the J gene TRBJ1-1; D is perhaps TRBD1 (5 bases). The CDR3 consists of 13 residues. Germline V gene lookup returns CDR1 DFQATT and CDR2 SNEGSKA (reference sequence). The germline V and J ends were trimmed by 5 bases and 1 base, with 11 bases remaining between them. CDR3 coding DNA: TGCAGTGCTCACAGGTACAGGAACACTGAAGCTTTCTTT. Translating it yields CSAHRYRNTEAFF.

This sequence joins TRBV12-3 or TRBV12-4 and TRBJ2-3, with 12 bases lining up with TRBD2. The CDR3 has 17 amino acids. J gave up 4 bases and V 6 bases, and 11 bases lay outside the gene matches. CDR3 sequence reads: CASSSPSGRVRADTQYF. The CDR3 DNA is TGTGCCAGCAGCTCGCCTAGCGGGAGGGTCCGCGCAGATACGCAGTATTTT.

This chain connects TRBV24-1 to TRBJ1-1, with D tentatively TRBD1 (6 bases). The V gene's germline CDR1 is KGHDR and CDR2 SFDVKD. Trimming shortened V by 3 bases and J by 5 bases, and 12 bases separated the two germline ends. This CDR3 comprises 14 residues. The CDR3 region is CATSDPSDRTEAFF. The CDR3 nucleotides read TGTGCCACCAGTGATCCCTCTGACAGGACTGAAGCTTTCTTT.

This clonotype appeared many times. V is TRBV13 and J is TRBJ2-1; possibly TRBD2 for D (5 bases). V was cut by 2 bases and J by 2 bases, with 7 bases left in between. The CDR3 spans 14 residues. Germline V CDR1 and CDR2: PRHDT, FYEKMQ (reference sequence). The CDR3 nucleotides are TGTGCCAGCAGCTTAAATAGCGCCTACAATGAGCAGTTCTTC. Protein sequence: CASSLNSAYNEQFF.

The chain has TRBV10-3 and TRBJ1-2, with a tentative D call TRBD1 (5 bases). The CDR3 length is 12 residues. Germline loops: CDR1 ENHRY, CDR2 SYGVKD. V was clipped by 5 bases and J by 5 bases, with 9 bases between them. CDR3 nucleotides: TGTGCCATCAGTTCAGGGAGTTATGGCTACACCTTC. It yields the protein CAISSGSYGYTF.

The CDR3 is CAWSSGGPLGYTF. CDR3 coding DNA: TGTGCCTGGAGTTCAGGGGGCCCCTTGGGCTACACCTTC. This chain links TRBV30 with TRBJ1-2; 8 bases align to TRBD1. The CDR3 loop spans 13 amino acids. Germline-derived CDR1 and CDR2 are GTSNPN and SVGIG (reference sequence). J lost 8 bases, V lost 2 bases, and 7 bases had no gene match. The full variable domain, rest sourced from reference TRBV30 and TRBJ1-2, is SQTIHQWPATLVQPVGSPLSLECTVEGTSNPNLYWYRQAAGRGLQLLFYSVGIGQISSEVPQNLSASRPQDRQFILSSKKLLLSDSGFYLCAWSSGGPLGYTFGSGTRLTVV.

This clonotype showed up just a few times. The chain uses TRBV20-1 and TRBJ2-7, with TRBD2 identical over 13 bases. The CDR3 spans 16 residues. CDR1 and CDR2 (germline): DFQATT, SNEGSKA (reference sequence). The V segment lost 2 bases and the J segment 2 bases; nucleotides outside the gene matches: 6. For the CDR3, the DNA is TGCAGTGCTAGATCAGGGACTAGCGGGGTCGCCTACGAGCAGTACTTC. The encoded protein is CSARSGTSGVAYEQYF.